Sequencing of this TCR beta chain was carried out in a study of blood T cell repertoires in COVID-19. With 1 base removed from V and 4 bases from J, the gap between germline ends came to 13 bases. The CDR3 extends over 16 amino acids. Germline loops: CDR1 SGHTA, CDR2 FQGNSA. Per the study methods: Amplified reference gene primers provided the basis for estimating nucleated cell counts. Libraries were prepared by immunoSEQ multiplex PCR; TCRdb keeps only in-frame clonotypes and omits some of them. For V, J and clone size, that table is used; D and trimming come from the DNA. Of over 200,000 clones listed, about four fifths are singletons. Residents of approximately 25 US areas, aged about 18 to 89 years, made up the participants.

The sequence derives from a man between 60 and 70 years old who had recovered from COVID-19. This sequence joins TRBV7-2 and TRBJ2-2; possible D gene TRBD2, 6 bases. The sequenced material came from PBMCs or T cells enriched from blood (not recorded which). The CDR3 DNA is TGTGCCAGCAGCTTAGTGGTCGGGGGATTCACCGGGGAGCTGTTTTTT. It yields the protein CASSLVVGGFTGELFF.